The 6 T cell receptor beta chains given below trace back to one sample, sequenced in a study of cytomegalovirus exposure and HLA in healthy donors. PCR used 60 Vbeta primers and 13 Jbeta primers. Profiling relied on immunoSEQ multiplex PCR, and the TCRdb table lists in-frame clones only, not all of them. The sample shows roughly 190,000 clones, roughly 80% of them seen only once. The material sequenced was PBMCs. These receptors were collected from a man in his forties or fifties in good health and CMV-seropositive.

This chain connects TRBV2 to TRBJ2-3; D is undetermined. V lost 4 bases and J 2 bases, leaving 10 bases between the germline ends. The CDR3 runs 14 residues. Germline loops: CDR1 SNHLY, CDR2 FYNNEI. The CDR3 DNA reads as TGTGCCAGCAGTGCGTCCTCCTCCACAGATACGCAGTATTTT. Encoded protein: CASSASSSTDTQYF.

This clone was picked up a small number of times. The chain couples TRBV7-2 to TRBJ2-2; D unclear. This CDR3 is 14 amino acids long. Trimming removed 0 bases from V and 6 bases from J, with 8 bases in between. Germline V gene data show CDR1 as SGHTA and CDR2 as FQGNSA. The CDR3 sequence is CASSLAFLAGELFF. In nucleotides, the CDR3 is TGTGCCAGCAGCTTAGCGTTTCTCGCCGGGGAGCTGTTTTTT.

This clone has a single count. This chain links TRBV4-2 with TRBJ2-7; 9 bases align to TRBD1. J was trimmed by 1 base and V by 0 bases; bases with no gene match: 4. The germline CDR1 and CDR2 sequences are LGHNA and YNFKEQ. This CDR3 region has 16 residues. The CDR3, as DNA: TGTGCCAGCAGCCAAGAGGGACAGGGACCTTCCTACGAGCAGTACTTC. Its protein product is CASSQEGQGPSYEQYF.

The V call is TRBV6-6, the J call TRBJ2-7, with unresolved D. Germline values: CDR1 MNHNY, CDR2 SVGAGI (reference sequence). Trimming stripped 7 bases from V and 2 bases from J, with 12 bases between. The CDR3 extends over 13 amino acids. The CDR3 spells CASNDQAAYEQYF. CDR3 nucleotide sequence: TGTGCCAGCAACGACCAGGCCGCCTACGAGCAGTACTTC.

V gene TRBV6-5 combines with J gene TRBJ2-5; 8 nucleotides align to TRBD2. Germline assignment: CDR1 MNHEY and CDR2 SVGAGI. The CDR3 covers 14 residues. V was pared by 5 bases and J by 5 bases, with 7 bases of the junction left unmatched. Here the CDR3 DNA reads TGTGCCAGCAGTCCCGGGGGGGGGCATGAGACCCAGTACTTC. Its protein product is CASSPGGGHETQYF.

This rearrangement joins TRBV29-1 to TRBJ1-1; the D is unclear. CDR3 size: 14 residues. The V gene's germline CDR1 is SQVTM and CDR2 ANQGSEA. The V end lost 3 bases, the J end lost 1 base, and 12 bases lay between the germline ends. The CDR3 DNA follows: TGCAGCGTTGATACCGGTCTTAAGAACACTGAAGCTTTCTTT. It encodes CSVDTGLKNTEAFF.